The 23 T cell receptor beta chains below come from one sample, sequenced in a study of blood T cells in healthy people across ages. With a J-beta primer mix and a sample-barcoded 5' primer, a second PCR ran about 6 to 11 cycles. Via MiXCR, TCRdb re-called the 5' RACE reads, giving one row per CDR3 protein. This sample yields roughly 1,700,000 distinct CDR3 sequences, of which 28% are seen a single time; approximately 7.7% belongs to the top ten. Sample: blood. These receptors were taken from a woman aged 30 to 39 in good health.

The sample holds a few counts of this clonotype. V is TRBV7-2 and J is TRBJ2-5, with 9 bases aligning to TRBD1. There are 18 residues in the CDR3. The junction had 11 bases not matched to a gene; V was cut back by 3 bases and J by 0 bases. Germline V lookup: CDR1 SGHTA, CDR2 FQGNSA. DNA for the CDR3: TGTGCCAGCAGCTTTAGGCCGCCCGGACAGGGGTACCAAGAGACCCAGTACTTC. This codes for CASSFRPPGQGYQETQYF.

This clonotype was seen a few times. V gene TRBV4-3 combines with J gene TRBJ2-3, with D unresolved. Trimming removed 2 bases from V and 4 bases from J, with 16 bases in between. Per the germline V gene, CDR1 is LGHNA and CDR2 is YSLEER. The length of the CDR3 is 16 residues. The CDR3 DNA is TGCGCCAGCAGCCAACTCCGGGCCTCGAAAGCAGATACGCAGTATTTT. This codes for CASSQLRASKADTQYF.

This chain links TRBV4-1 with TRBJ2-7; D gene unclear. Trimming stripped 1 base from V and 2 bases from J, with 24 bases between. The CDR3 sequence is 19 residues long. Germline CDR1 is MGHRA and CDR2 is YSYEKL. The CDR3 loop is CASSQGPLPQRRPTYEQYF. DNA for the CDR3: TGCGCCAGCAGCCAAGGCCCCCTACCTCAAAGACGCCCTACCTACGAGCAGTACTTC.

The table lists this clonotype with a few counts. The rearrangement uses TRBV2 and TRBJ2-3; TRBD2 matches at 9 bases. Germline V gene sequence: CDR1 SNHLY, CDR2 FYNNEI. The CDR3 spans 15 residues. Trimming removed 3 bases from V and 7 bases from J; junction bases left unmatched: 8. The DNA for the CDR3 is TGTGCCAGCAGTGACGGCCTAGCGGGGACCTATACGCAGTATTTT. Protein sequence: CASSDGLAGTYTQYF.

The rearrangement links TRBV20-1 to TRBJ2-4, with 9 positions matching TRBD2. Trimming took 2 bases from V and 13 from J; bases not matched to a gene: 15. The germline gives CDR1 DFQATT, CDR2 SNEGSKA (reference sequence). This CDR3 has 15 residues. DNA for the CDR3: TGCAGTGCTAGACCTATGACTAGCGGTTACAATGAGCAGTACTTC. This sequence encodes CSARPMTSGYNEQYF.

Only a few counts were recorded for this clonotype. The chain employs TRBV9 and TRBJ2-7; the D is unclear. In germline, CDR1 is SGDLS, CDR2 YYNGEE. The CDR3 length is 15 residues. V shed 3 bases and J shed 2 bases, with 15 bases lying between them. DNA for the CDR3: TGTGCCAGCAGCGCGTTACCGGGCCCCACCTACGAGCAGTACTTC. Translation gives CASSALPGPTYEQYF.

This sequence joins TRBV28 and TRBJ1-2; 8 nucleotides agree with TRBD1. Germline V gene lookup returns CDR1 MDHEN and CDR2 SYDVKM. The junction had 18 bases not matched to a gene; V was cut back by 7 bases and J by 5 bases. The CDR3 extends over 17 amino acids. CDR3 coding DNA: TGTGCCAGCATCGCCGGGGGGGTGGGACAGGCGATATATGGCTACACCTTC. Amino acids: CASIAGGVGQAIYGYTF.

V gene TRBV12-3 or TRBV12-4 combines with J gene TRBJ1-5; the D gene is possibly TRBD1 (5 bases). V lost 7 bases and J 10 bases, leaving 14 bases between the germline ends. The CDR3 is 12 amino acids. For the CDR3, the DNA is TGTGCCAGCAATTTTCGACAGAGCCCCCAGCATTTT. It is translated as CASNFRQSPQHF.

The gene calls are TRBV7-2 and TRBJ2-3, with TRBD2 matching 8 bases. The V gene end was trimmed by 0 bases and the J gene end by 0 bases; junction bases not matched to a gene: 11. Germline CDR1 and CDR2: SGHTA and FQGNSA. CDR3 length: 19 amino acids. The CDR3 sequence is CASSLARLAGASSTDTQYF. The CDR3 coding sequence is TGTGCCAGCAGCTTAGCGCGGCTAGCGGGTGCCTCTAGCACAGATACGCAGTATTTT.

V is TRBV6-6 and J is TRBJ2-1; maybe TRBD2 (6 bases). The V end lost 6 bases, the J end lost 0 bases, and 15 bases lay between the germline ends. The CDR3 consists of 16 residues. Germline V lookup: CDR1 MNHNY, CDR2 SVGAGI (reference sequence). CDR3 in amino acids: CASRDSGDSSYNEQFF. CDR3 DNA sequence: TGTGCCAGCAGGGATAGCGGAGATAGCTCCTACAATGAGCAGTTCTTC.

The chain couples TRBV7-9 to TRBJ2-1; the D call may be TRBD1 or TRBD2 (5 bases each). Germline loops: CDR1 SEHNR, CDR2 FQNEAQ (reference sequence). This CDR3 has 18 amino acids. Trimming took 4 bases from V and 0 from J, leaving 19 bases between them. The CDR3 is CASSWDAGFTSSYNEQFF. The CDR3 nucleotides are TGTGCCAGCAGCTGGGACGCCGGGTTCACCAGCTCCTACAATGAGCAGTTCTTC.

The sample holds a few counts of this clonotype. The chain couples TRBV12-3 or TRBV12-4 to TRBJ1-1; 12 nucleotides line up with TRBD1. The CDR3 contains 15 residues. J was trimmed by 7 bases and V by 6 bases; bases with no gene match: 9. CDR3 protein: CASRDTGTGGVEAFF. The CDR3 region has the DNA TGTGCCAGCAGGGATACCGGGACAGGGGGCGTTGAAGCTTTCTTT.

In this sample, this clonotype turned up many times. This sequence joins TRBV5-1 and TRBJ2-3; a possible D gene is TRBD2 (5 bases). This CDR3 is 15 amino acids long. V lost 2 bases, J lost 5 bases, and 15 bases lay in between. Per germline, CDR1 SGHRS and CDR2 YFSETQ. The CDR3 loop reads CASSLRTGREDTQYF. Written as DNA, the CDR3 is TGCGCCAGCAGCTTAAGGACTGGCCGTGAAGATACGCAGTATTTT.

Of note for this clonotype: A read error may be the cause here, since a much bigger clone is one base away. This rearrangement joins TRBV20-1 to TRBJ2-5, with D perhaps matching TRBD1 (5 bases). From germline, CDR1 is DFQATT and CDR2 SNEGSKA (reference sequence). This CDR3 region has 13 residues. CDR3 nucleotide sequence: TGCAGTGCTAGGGGCAGGGATCAAGAGGCCCAGTACTTC. Protein: CSARGRDQEAQYF.

The chain combines TRBV10-3 with TRBJ2-7; 7 bases align to TRBD1. Per the germline V gene, CDR1 is ENHRY and CDR2 is SYGVKD. The J segment lost 2 bases and the V segment lost 11 bases, leaving 9 bases of the junction unmatched. This CDR3 is 13 amino acids long. For the CDR3, the DNA is TGTGCCGTCCAACAGGGGACAACCTACGAGCAGTACTTC. This gives the protein CAVQQGTTYEQYF.

The chain employs TRBV10-2 and TRBJ2-3; 7 bases line up with TRBD2. The CDR3 consists of 14 residues. The germline V gene has CDR1 WSHSY and CDR2 SAAADI. V shed 7 bases, J shed 6 bases, and the junction held 10 bases outside the gene matches. Here the CDR3 DNA reads TGCGCCAGCATCGCTCGCGGGAGATCGGATACGCAGTATTTT. This encodes CASIARGRSDTQYF.

Only a few counts were recorded for this clonotype. This chain links TRBV9 with TRBJ2-7, with D perhaps matching TRBD1 or TRBD2 (5 bases each). CDR3 size: 14 residues. Per germline, CDR1 SGDLS and CDR2 YYNGEE. V gave up 1 base and J gave up 3 bases, with 11 bases separating them. CDR3 loop: CASSVPGRLYEQYF. CDR3 sequence (DNA): TGTGCCAGCAGCGTACCGGGACGGCTCTACGAGCAGTACTTC.

V gene TRBV4-3 combines with J gene TRBJ1-1; D gene uncertain. The CDR3 totals 17 residues. In germline, CDR1 is LGHNA, CDR2 YSLEER. V lost 0 bases to trimming and J lost 1 base, with 15 bases between them. The CDR3 nucleotides read TGCGCCAGCAGCCAAGAGCCTCTGACACCCACGAACACTGAAGCTTTCTTT. It translates to CASSQEPLTPTNTEAFF.

The rearrangement links TRBV9 to TRBJ1-1; no clear D. V shed 4 bases and J shed 0 bases, with 16 bases lying between them. The CDR3 is made up of 16 amino acids. Germline V gene data show CDR1 as SGDLS and CDR2 as YYNGEE. The CDR3 DNA reads TGTGCCAGCAGCCTCGACGGTGGAACTATGAACACTGAAGCTTTCTTT. Protein sequence: CASSLDGGTMNTEAFF.

This clonotype has only a few counts. The rearrangement uses TRBV7-2 and TRBJ2-4; the D gene is possibly TRBD1 (5 bases). The CDR3 consists of 14 residues. The germline V and J ends were trimmed by 5 bases and 5 bases, with 13 bases remaining between them. CDR1 is SGHTA and CDR2 is FQGNSA in the germline V gene. Here the CDR3 reads CASSQTVGQNIQYF. Here the CDR3 DNA reads TGTGCCAGCAGCCAGACAGTGGGGCAAAACATTCAGTACTTC.

This clonotype was detected only a few times. The V call is TRBV7-2, the J call TRBJ1-1; D gene uncertain. This CDR3 contains 11 residues. Germline CDR1 is SGHTA and CDR2 is FQGNSA. Trimming took off 6 bases at V and 4 bases at J, with 6 bases between the two ends. Here the CDR3 reads CASRLTTEAFF. In DNA form, the CDR3 reads TGTGCCAGCAGACTTACCACTGAAGCTTTCTTT. Based on the CDR3 plus reference TRBV7-2 and TRBJ1-1, the full variable domain is GAGVSQSPSNKVTEKGKDVELRCDPISGHTALYWYRQSLGQGLEFLIYFQGNSAPDKSGLPSDRFSAERTGGSVSTLTIQRTQQEDSAVYLCASRLTTEAFFGQGTRLTVV.

This clonotype was detected ten times or more. The V and J genes are TRBV20-1 and TRBJ1-5; 7 bases are a match to TRBD1. The CDR3 is 15 amino acids. V lost 0 bases and J lost 3; bases outside the gene matches: 5. Per the germline V gene, CDR1 is DFQATT and CDR2 is SNEGSKA (reference sequence). CDR3 nucleotides: TGCAGTGCTAGAGATGTCAGGGGGTCCAATCAGCCCCAGCATTTT. It translates to CSARDVRGSNQPQHF.

Ten or more counts support this clonotype. The chain employs TRBV29-1 and TRBJ1-1; TRBD1 might be the D (5 bases). From germline, CDR1 is SQVTM and CDR2 ANQGSEA. The V end was cut by 7 bases, the J end by 1 base, with 10 bases between. The CDR3 covers 12 residues. As DNA, the CDR3 is TGCAGCGCCGGGACGGGGAACACTGAAGCTTTCTTT. Residues: CSAGTGNTEAFF.